Following are 16 T cell receptor beta chains from one sample sequenced in a study of T cells in localized non-small cell lung cancer. Libraries were prepared by immunoSEQ multiplex PCR; TCRdb keeps only in-frame clonotypes and omits some of them. The sample comprises 100,000 to 150,000 clones, approximately 88% of which are singletons, and 1.5% to 2% rests with the top ten. Sample: peripheral blood, taken before any cancer treatment. These TCRs come from a female donor at least 60 years old with stage I lung adenocarcinoma.

The J gene is TRBJ2-7, the V gene TRBV5-4, with D unresolved. Germline V gene sequence: CDR1 SGHNT, CDR2 YYREEE (reference sequence). This CDR3 comprises 14 residues. The V and J ends lost 3 bases and 0 bases respectively, with 10 bases between them. The CDR3, as DNA: TGTGCCAGCAGCTCCCCCGCAAGCTCCTACGAGCAGTACTTC. Residues: CASSSPASSYEQYF.

Details on this clone: In the same sample, other DNA sequences code for this CDR3. This chain joins TRBV29-1 and TRBJ2-5; D uncertain. The V end was cut by 3 bases, the J end by 5 bases, with 7 bases between. The CDR3 runs 11 residues. CDR1 is SQVTM, CDR2 ANQGSEA, per germline. The CDR3 DNA reads as TGCAGCGTTGACCGGACGGAGACCCAGTACTTC. The encoded protein is CSVDRTETQYF.

This clone has a single count. The chain combines TRBV19 with TRBJ2-5, with 8 bases that match TRBD2. The CDR3 runs to 14 residues. The V segment lost 4 bases and the J segment 7 bases; nucleotides outside the gene matches: 8. Germline assignment: CDR1 LNHDA and CDR2 SQIVND (reference sequence). CDR3 protein: CASSRRGEEGTQYF. As DNA, the CDR3 is TGTGCCAGTAGTAGGCGGGGGGAAGAGGGGACCCAGTACTTC.

The rearrangement links TRBV10-3 to TRBJ1-3; weak D call: TRBD1 (5 bases). The CDR3 extends over 14 amino acids. Looked up from germline, CDR1 is ENHRY and CDR2 is SYGVKD. The V and J ends lost 3 bases and 9 bases respectively, with 15 bases between them. Written as DNA, the CDR3 is TGTGCCATCAGTGACGGCAGGGAATTCGCCACCATATATTTT. Protein product: CAISDGREFATIYF.

The chain employs TRBV19 and TRBJ2-3; D might be TRBD1 (5 bases). There are 19 residues in the CDR3. The V gene lost 5 bases and the J gene lost 2 bases, with 26 bases spanning the gap. Per germline, CDR1 LNHDA and CDR2 SQIVND (reference sequence). The CDR3 reads CASSSPQNWKGIYTDTQYF. CDR3 in DNA: TGTGCCAGTAGTTCTCCCCAAAACTGGAAGGGGATATACACAGATACGCAGTATTTT.

V and J are TRBV5-1 and TRBJ2-5; 13 bases line up with TRBD2. V trimming: 1 base; J trimming: 0 bases; junction bases outside the gene matches: 15. Germline CDR1 is SGHRS and CDR2 is YFSETQ. This CDR3 region has 21 residues. CDR3 sequence (DNA): TGCGCCAGCAGCTTGCCCAGGGGACTAGCGGGACCGCCTTGGTACCAAGAGACCCAGTACTTC. It encodes CASSLPRGLAGPPWYQETQYF.

The V gene is TRBV7-2, the J gene TRBJ2-4; possible D gene TRBD1, 5 bases. The CDR3 runs 17 residues. Germline CDR1 is SGHTA and CDR2 is FQGNSA. V lost 4 bases to trimming and J lost 7 bases, with 23 bases between them. CDR3 DNA: TGTGCCAGCAGCTCAAGTATACAGGTTTCACCCTATAACATTCAGTACTTC. It yields the protein CASSSSIQVSPYNIQYF.

This chain uses TRBV5-1 with TRBJ2-7; the D gene is possibly TRBD2 (6 bases). Germline V gene data show CDR1 as SGHRS and CDR2 as YFSETQ. CDR3 length equals 14 residues. V dropped 5 bases and J dropped 6 bases, with 18 bases sitting between them. The CDR3 sequence is CASRFPGRTGEQYF. In DNA, the CDR3 is TGCGCCAGCAGATTTCCGGGGAGGACGGGCGAGCAGTACTTC.

The CDR3 region has the DNA TGTGCCAGCGGCGAGAGGCCCAATAATCAGCCCCAGCATTTT. Translating it yields CASGERPNNQPQHF. The V gene is TRBV2, the J gene TRBJ1-5, with D hard to call. This CDR3 region has 14 residues. Trimming took off 8 bases at V and 4 bases at J, with 15 bases between the two ends. Per germline, CDR1 SNHLY and CDR2 FYNNEI. The full variable domain, its missing parts supplied by reference TRBV2 and TRBJ1-5, is EPEVTQTPSHQVTQMGQEVILRCVPISNHLYFYWYRQILGQKVEFLVSFYNNEISEKSEIFDDQFSVERPDGSNFTLKIRSTKLEDSAMYFCASGERPNNQPQHFGDGTRLSIL.

This rearrangement joins TRBV30 to TRBJ2-7; possibly TRBD1 for D (5 bases). This CDR3 has 12 residues. The V gene lost 0 bases and the J gene lost 6 bases, with 9 bases spanning the gap. Germline CDR1 reads GTSNPN; CDR2 reads SVGIG (reference sequence). For the CDR3, the DNA is TGTGCCTGGAGTGTACAGGTGGCCGAGCAGTACTTC. Protein: CAWSVQVAEQYF.

This chain links TRBV29-1 with TRBJ2-3; D not certain. V lost 7 bases to trimming and J lost 6 bases, with 20 bases between them. CDR1 is SQVTM and CDR2 is ANQGSEA in the germline V gene. The CDR3 extends over 14 amino acids. The CDR3 nucleotides read TGCAGCGCCCCTATGGGTTTCCGCGAGGATACGCAGTATTTT. This encodes CSAPMGFREDTQYF.

The V gene is TRBV6-1, the J gene TRBJ1-1; D gene unclear. CDR1 MNHNS and CDR2 SASEGT come from the germline V gene. The CDR3 contains 11 residues. The ends were cut back, 6 bases at V and 1 base at J, with 3 bases in the middle. CDR3: CASSRNTEAFF. The CDR3 nucleotides are TGTGCCAGCAGCCGGAACACTGAAGCTTTCTTT.

This CDR3 is CASSLFSGDGGRFSYEQYF. CDR3 in DNA: TGTGCCAGCAGCTTGTTTTCGGGCGATGGCGGGAGGTTCTCCTACGAGCAGTACTTC. The V gene is TRBV5-4, the J gene TRBJ2-7; 8 bases are shared with TRBD2. The CDR3 is 19 residues long. The germline CDR1 and CDR2 sequences are SGHNT and YYREEE (reference sequence). V was clipped by 1 base and J by 0 bases; unmatched bases: 15.

The chain couples TRBV5-1 to TRBJ1-1; D unresolved. There are 14 residues in the CDR3. CDR1 is SGHRS, CDR2 YFSETQ, per germline. Trimming pared 3 bases from V and 0 bases from J, leaving 9 bases between. CDR3 nucleotides: TGCGCCAGCAGCTGGACGGCTATGAACACTGAAGCTTTCTTT. Its protein is CASSWTAMNTEAFF.

The chain has TRBV18 and TRBJ1-2; TRBD1 agrees at 7 bases. V trimming: 2 bases; J trimming: 1 base; junction bases outside the gene matches: 1. In germline, CDR1 is KGHSH, CDR2 LQKENI. This CDR3 contains 14 residues. The CDR3 loop reads CASSPDRVNYGYTF. CDR3 in DNA: TGTGCCAGCTCACCAGACAGGGTTAACTATGGCTACACCTTC.

J is TRBJ1-1 and V is TRBV7-2; no firm D call. This CDR3 is 14 amino acids long. Trimming removed 5 bases at V and 3 bases at J, with 13 bases between. Germline assignment: CDR1 SGHTA and CDR2 FQGNSA. DNA for the CDR3: TGTGCCAGCAGCGGGAACCGGGAGCACACTGAAGCTTTCTTT. This translates into CASSGNREHTEAFF.